This T cell receptor (beta chain) was identified during a study of spatial heterogeneity in lung cancer. About the research overall: The average appearance count of each unique TCR and UMI combination in raw reads was more than 9.5. Findings of the study overall: Ubiquitous expanded tumor TCRs were observed in blood more at resection than follow-up.

The time point is: sample taken at primary tumor resection. Samples were obtained from some 70 donors, all untreated early-stage non-small cell lung cancer patients. Researchers sequenced whole RNA taken from tumor, nontumor lung or frozen PBMC without sorting. TCRdb processed the 5' RACE reads anew with MiXCR; each CDR3 protein has one entry. The sample carries about 7,000 distinct CDR3 sequences, 7% recorded once. A note on this clonotype: As yet, its antigen is unknown.

The V and J ends lost 3 bases and 5 bases respectively, with 13 bases between them. The CDR3 spans 14 residues. Looked up from germline, CDR1 is ENHRY and CDR2 is SYGVKD. The sequences come from PBMCs, collected at surgery. The J gene is TRBJ1-1, the V gene TRBV10-3; tentative D call: TRBD1 (6 bases). The receptor was derived from a male donor with early-stage non-small cell lung cancer. The CDR3 protein is CAISDSQGGTEAFF. The CDR3, as DNA: TGTGCCATCAGTGATTCACAGGGAGGTACTGAAGCTTTCTTT.